Below, 13 T cell receptor beta chains from the same sample are listed, as sequenced in a study of blood T cell repertoires in COVID-19. Profiled with immunoSEQ multiplex PCR; TCRdb holds only in-frame clones, not every one. Of around 300,000 clones listed, roughly 91% were seen once; the top ten hold 1%. Material for sequencing was peripheral blood. All receptors derive from a man between 50 and 59 years old with active or convalescent COVID-19.

Concerning this clone itself: One end of the junction does not line up with germline, which may come from a read error. The chain joins TRBV2 to TRBJ2-1; D gene uncertain. The CDR3 consists of 15 residues. CDR1 is SNHLY, CDR2 FYNNEI, per germline. CDR3 nucleotides: TGTGTCAGCAGTGTCGACAATCTCCAATACAATGAGCAGTTCTTC. Translating it yields CVSSVDNLQYNEQFF.

The CDR3 DNA is TGTGCCAGCAGCCAAGAAGGAAGCGATTACGAGCAGTACTTC. This encodes CASSQEGSDYEQYF. V gene TRBV3-1 (or the pseudogene TRBV3-2) combines with J gene TRBJ2-7; D not resolved. The ends were cut back, 0 bases at V and 4 bases at J, with 10 bases in the middle. CDR3 length: 14 amino acids. Germline V CDR1 and CDR2: LGHDT, YNNKEL (reference sequence).

The V and J genes are TRBV25-1 and TRBJ2-7, with TRBD2 matching over 13 bases. Per germline, CDR1 MGHDK and CDR2 SYGVNS. The length of the CDR3 is 15 residues. Trimming at V came to 4 bases and at J to 3 bases, leaving 3 bases not matched to a gene. The CDR3 region is CASSVGLAGLYEQYF. The DNA of the CDR3 is TGTGCCAGCAGTGTGGGACTAGCGGGACTCTACGAGCAGTACTTC.

The rearrangement joins TRBV7-8 to TRBJ1-1; unclear D gene. Germline CDR1 reads SGHVS; CDR2 reads FQNEAQ. V lost 3 bases to trimming and J lost 5 bases, with 10 bases between them. The length of the CDR3 is 13 residues. The CDR3 DNA follows: TGTGCCAGCAGCTTGGACTCGGGAACTGAAGCTTTCTTT. This sequence encodes CASSLDSGTEAFF.

DNA of the CDR3: TGCGCCAGCAGCCAAGCCCGAGCGTACACAGATACGCAGTATTTT. This encodes CASSQARAYTDTQYF. The chain employs TRBV4-3 and TRBJ2-3; D gene ambiguous. The V end lost 1 base, the J end lost 2 bases, and 10 bases lay between the germline ends. CDR3 length: 15 amino acids. The germline V gene has CDR1 LGHNA and CDR2 YSLEER.

This chain connects TRBV5-8 to TRBJ1-2; 11 bases line up with TRBD1. The CDR3 contains 14 residues. With 4 bases clipped from V and 6 bases from J, the junction kept 5 bases outside the gene matches. Germline CDR1 is SGHTS and CDR2 is YDEGEE. The CDR3 loop reads CASSRDRGSHGYTF. In nucleotides, the CDR3 is TGTGCCAGCAGCCGGGACAGGGGGTCGCATGGCTACACCTTC.

The chain recombines TRBV11-2 with TRBJ2-7; TRBD1 matches at 10 bases. The CDR3 has 16 amino acids. Germline loops: CDR1 SGHAT, CDR2 FQNNGV. Trimming at V came to 5 bases and at J to 4 bases, leaving 11 bases not matched to a gene. The CDR3 nucleotides are TGTGCCAGCAGCCTCCGAGGACAGGGGGAATTATACGAGCAGTACTTC. It specifies CASSLRGQGELYEQYF.

This chain joins TRBV6-5 and TRBJ2-1; D perhaps matches TRBD1 (6 bases). Trimming cost V 5 bases and J 2 bases, with 13 bases left between them. CDR1 and CDR2 (germline): MNHEY, SVGAGI. The CDR3 covers 15 residues. The CDR3 DNA reads TGTGCCAGCAGTAGACAGGCGTCAACCTACAATGAGCAGTTCTTC. Protein sequence: CASSRQASTYNEQFF.

V and J are TRBV5-1 and TRBJ1-2; a possible D gene is TRBD1 (5 bases). The CDR3 extends over 14 amino acids. Germline CDR1 is SGHRS and CDR2 is YFSETQ. Trimming cost V 0 bases and J 8 bases, with 14 bases left between them. In DNA, the CDR3 is TGCGCCAGCAGCTTGGAACAGGCGATAGGAGGCTACACCTTC. Its translation is CASSLEQAIGGYTF.

This clone was counted once. This chain joins TRBV24-1 and TRBJ2-3, with 8 bases fitting TRBD1. From germline, CDR1 is KGHDR and CDR2 SFDVKD. V lost 4 bases and J lost 0; bases outside the gene matches: 2. CDR3 length: 15 residues. The CDR3 DNA sequence: TGTGCCACCAGTGACTGGACAGGGAGCACAGATACGCAGTATTTT. Amino acids: CATSDWTGSTDTQYF.

This clone was observed a few times. As DNA, the CDR3 is TGTGCCAGCAGCTTATCAACAGGGGCCACTGAAGCTTTCTTT. Protein sequence: CASSLSTGATEAFF. This chain connects TRBV5-5 to TRBJ1-1; 7 nucleotides align to TRBD1. Germline loops: CDR1 SGHKS, CDR2 YYEKEE (reference sequence). This CDR3 contains 14 residues. The junction had 5 bases not matched to a gene; V was cut back by 2 bases and J by 4 bases.

CDR3 loop: CAISDRGAHEKLFF. CDR3 nucleotide sequence: TGTGCCATCAGTGATCGGGGGGCACACGAAAAACTGTTTTTT. The chain carries TRBV10-3 and TRBJ1-4; perhaps TRBD1 as D (6 bases). The ends were cut back, 3 bases at V and 8 bases at J, with 13 bases in the middle. In germline, CDR1 is ENHRY, CDR2 SYGVKD. The CDR3 is 14 residues long.

This chain joins TRBV10-3 and TRBJ1-2; a possible D gene is TRBD1 (5 bases). Per the germline V gene, CDR1 is ENHRY and CDR2 is SYGVKD. V lost 6 bases and J lost 5, with 25 bases in between. The CDR3 runs 17 residues. This chain's CDR3 is CAISEGTLGDGLYGYTF. The CDR3 DNA follows: TGTGCCATCAGCGAAGGCACCCTTGGGGACGGACTATATGGCTACACCTTC.